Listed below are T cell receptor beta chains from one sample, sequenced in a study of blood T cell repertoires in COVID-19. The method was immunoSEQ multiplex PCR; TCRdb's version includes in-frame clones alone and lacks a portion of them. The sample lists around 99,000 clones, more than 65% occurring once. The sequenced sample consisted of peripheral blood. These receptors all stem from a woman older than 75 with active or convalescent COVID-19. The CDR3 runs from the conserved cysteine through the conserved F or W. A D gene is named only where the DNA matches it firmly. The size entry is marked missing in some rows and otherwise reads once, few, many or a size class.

CDR3 protein: CATGTGYEQYF
CDR3 DNA: TGTGCCACCGGGACAGGCTACGAGCAGTACTTC
V gene: TRBV24-1
D gene: TRBD1
J gene: TRBJ2-7
clone size: -

CDR3 protein: CASSSGLYTDTQYF
CDR3 DNA: TGTGCCAGTAGCTCGGGACTGTACACAGATACGCAGTATTTT
V gene: TRBV19
D gene: -
J gene: TRBJ2-3
clone size: -

CDR3 protein: CASSRGTGATYEQYF
CDR3 DNA: TGTGCCAGCTCCCGCGGGACAGGGGCCACCTACGAGCAGTACTTC
V gene: TRBV18
D gene: TRBD1
J gene: TRBJ2-7
clone size: -

CDR3 protein: CASRPPPGHSGNTIYF
CDR3 DNA: TGTGCCAGCAGGCCCCCCCCCGGACACTCTGGAAACACCATATATTTT
V gene: TRBV28
D gene: -
J gene: TRBJ1-3
clone size: -

CDR3 protein: CASSQGGLWSEQFF
CDR3 DNA: TGTGCCAGCAGCCAAGGAGGGTTATGGAGTGAGCAGTTCTTC
V gene: TRBV4-2
D gene: -
J gene: TRBJ2-1
clone size: -

CDR3 protein: CASSPRDNSYEQYF
CDR3 DNA: TGTGCCAGCAGTCCCCGGGACAATTCCTACGAGCAGTACTTC
V gene: TRBV6-5
D gene: -
J gene: TRBJ2-7
clone size: few

CDR3 protein: CASSRTGGSSGYTF
CDR3 DNA: TGTGCCAGCAGTCGGACAGGGGGCTCTTCTGGCTACACCTTC
V gene: TRBV28
D gene: TRBD1
J gene: TRBJ1-2
clone size: -

CDR3 protein: CASSQEFTSGRDEQFF
CDR3 DNA: TGTGCCAGCAGCCAAGAATTCACTAGCGGGAGGGATGAGCAGTTCTTC
V gene: TRBV3-1/TRBV3-2
D gene: TRBD2
J gene: TRBJ2-1
clone size: -

CDR3 protein: CASSQARTGNTGELFF
CDR3 DNA: TGTGCCAGCAGCCAAGCCCGGACAGGAAACACCGGGGAGCTGTTTTTT
V gene: TRBV3-1/TRBV3-2
D gene: TRBD1
J gene: TRBJ2-2
clone size: once

CDR3 protein: CASSLGGAVNTDTQYF
CDR3 DNA: TGCGCCAGCAGCTTGGGAGGAGCGGTTAACACAGATACGCAGTATTTT
V gene: TRBV5-1
D gene: -
J gene: TRBJ2-3
clone size: -

CDR3 protein: CASSQYSLNTEAFF
CDR3 DNA: TGTGCCAGCAGCCAATATAGCTTGAACACTGAAGCTTTCTTT
V gene: TRBV14
D gene: -
J gene: TRBJ1-1
clone size: -

CDR3 protein: CASSLDRGGTQYF
CDR3 DNA: TGTGCCAGCAGCCTCGACAGGGGTGGGACCCAGTACTTC
V gene: TRBV7-2
D gene: TRBD1
J gene: TRBJ2-5
clone size: -

CDR3 protein: CASSSGAGGTGELFF
CDR3 DNA: TGTGCCAGCAGCTCGGGAGCGGGAGGGACCGGGGAGCTGTTTTTT
V gene: TRBV7-3
D gene: TRBD2
J gene: TRBJ2-2
clone size: once

CDR3 protein: CASSPQAGEGTEAFF
CDR3 DNA: TGTGCCAGCTCACCACAGGCAGGGGAGGGCACTGAAGCTTTCTTT
V gene: TRBV18
D gene: -
J gene: TRBJ1-1
clone size: -

CDR3 protein: CASSDSSGSFNEQFF
CDR3 DNA: TGTGCCAGCAGCGACTCAAGCGGGAGCTTCAATGAGCAGTTCTTC
V gene: TRBV4-2
D gene: TRBD2
J gene: TRBJ2-1
clone size: -

CDR3 protein: CASSIGGRWFYEQYF
CDR3 DNA: TGTGCCAGTAGTATTGGCGGGAGGTGGTTCTACGAGCAGTACTTC
V gene: TRBV19
D gene: TRBD2
J gene: TRBJ2-7
clone size: once

CDR3 protein: CAGDRGGLQETQYF
CDR3 DNA: TGTGCCGGCGACAGGGGCGGGCTACAAGAGACCCAGTACTTC
V gene: TRBV30
D gene: TRBD1
J gene: TRBJ2-5
clone size: -

CDR3 protein: CASSLIIPSGRAGTGELFF
CDR3 DNA: TGTGCCAGCAGTTTAATCATCCCTAGCGGGAGGGCCGGCACCGGGGAGCTGTTTTTT
V gene: TRBV27
D gene: TRBD2
J gene: TRBJ2-2
clone size: -

CDR3 protein: CASSLGALAMSSYNEQFF
CDR3 DNA: TGTGCCAGCAGCTTAGGGGCCCTAGCTATGAGCTCCTACAATGAGCAGTTCTTC
V gene: TRBV7-9
D gene: -
J gene: TRBJ2-1
clone size: -

CDR3 protein: CASRQGTSAYGYTF
CDR3 DNA: TGTGCCAGCAGACAGGGGACATCGGCCTATGGCTACACCTTC
V gene: TRBV6-5
D gene: TRBD1
J gene: TRBJ1-2
clone size: few

CDR3 protein: CASSISDRQPQHF
CDR3 DNA: TGTGCCAGTAGTATTTCCGACAGGCAGCCCCAGCATTTT
V gene: TRBV19
D gene: -
J gene: TRBJ1-5
clone size: -

CDR3 protein: CSASRLAGTYEQYF
CDR3 DNA: TGCAGTGCTAGTAGACTAGCGGGAACCTACGAGCAGTACTTC
V gene: TRBV20-1
D gene: TRBD2
J gene: TRBJ2-7
clone size: -

CDR3 protein: CASSFGYQETQYF
CDR3 DNA: TGTGCCAGCAGTTTCGGGTACCAAGAGACCCAGTACTTC
V gene: TRBV28
D gene: -
J gene: TRBJ2-5
clone size: -

CDR3 protein: CASSLGTSGPRGSYEQYF
CDR3 DNA: TGTGCCAGCAGCTTGGGGACTAGCGGGCCCCGGGGCTCCTACGAGCAGTACTTC
V gene: TRBV7-8
D gene: TRBD2
J gene: TRBJ2-7
clone size: few

CDR3 protein: CASSQLGGPFTEQFF
CDR3 DNA: TGTGCCAGCAGCCAATTAGGAGGGCCTTTTACTGAGCAGTTCTTC
V gene: TRBV14
D gene: -
J gene: TRBJ2-1
clone size: -

CDR3 protein: CASSSGDWGADEQFF
CDR3 DNA: TGCGCCAGCAGCAGCGGGGACTGGGGGGCCGATGAGCAGTTCTTC
V gene: TRBV5-1
D gene: -
J gene: TRBJ2-1
clone size: -

CDR3 protein: CASSTYGQGTDTQYF
CDR3 DNA: TGTGCCAGCAGCACGTACGGACAGGGCACAGATACGCAGTATTTT
V gene: TRBV7-8
D gene: TRBD1
J gene: TRBJ2-3
clone size: -

CDR3 protein: CAISERGTGGNYGYTF
CDR3 DNA: TGTGCCATCAGTGAGCGAGGGACCGGGGGGAACTATGGCTACACCTTC
V gene: TRBV10-3
D gene: -
J gene: TRBJ1-2
clone size: -

CDR3 protein: CASSSDRGMVEKLFF
CDR3 DNA: TGTGCCAGCAGCTCCGACAGGGGCATGGTCGAAAAACTGTTTTTT
V gene: TRBV11-2
D gene: TRBD1
J gene: TRBJ1-4
clone size: -

CDR3 protein: CASSQDRRGGNQPQHF
CDR3 DNA: TGTGCCAGCAGCCAAGATCGGAGGGGCGGAAATCAGCCCCAGCATTTT
V gene: TRBV3-1/TRBV3-2
D gene: -
J gene: TRBJ1-5
clone size: -

CDR3 protein: CASSLLLDLYNEQFF
CDR3 DNA: TGTGCCAGCAGCTTGTTACTAGACCTCTACAATGAGCAGTTCTTC
V gene: TRBV7-9
D gene: -
J gene: TRBJ2-1
clone size: -

CDR3 protein: CASSEGGVPNQPQHF
CDR3 DNA: TGTGCCAGCAGTGAAGGGGGAGTCCCCAATCAGCCCCAGCATTTT
V gene: TRBV2
D gene: -
J gene: TRBJ1-5
clone size: -

CDR3 protein: CASSIPSTDTQYF
CDR3 DNA: TGTGCCAGTAGTATACCGAGCACAGATACGCAGTATTTT
V gene: TRBV19
D gene: -
J gene: TRBJ2-3
clone size: -

CDR3 protein: CASSSGQATNEKLFF
CDR3 DNA: TGCGCCAGCAGCTCTGGACAGGCAACTAATGAAAAACTGTTTTTT
V gene: TRBV5-1
D gene: TRBD1
J gene: TRBJ1-4
clone size: -

CDR3 protein: CASSFQDYRNTIYF
CDR3 DNA: TGTGCCAGCAGCTTCCAGGATTATCGAAACACCATATATTTT
V gene: TRBV7-9
D gene: -
J gene: TRBJ1-3
clone size: -

CDR3 protein: CATKRVHLAKNIQYF
CDR3 DNA: TGTGCCACAAAGAGGGTCCATCTAGCCAAAAACATTCAGTACTTC
V gene: TRBV19
D gene: -
J gene: TRBJ2-4
clone size: -

CDR3 protein: CASSSPTRGYEQYF
CDR3 DNA: TGTGCCAGCAGCTCACCCACCCGGGGCTACGAGCAGTACTTC
V gene: TRBV7-9
D gene: -
J gene: TRBJ2-7
clone size: -

CDR3 protein: CASSRDPGQGTDTQYF
CDR3 DNA: TGTGCCAGCAGCCGTGATCCGGGACAGGGGACAGATACGCAGTATTTT
V gene: TRBV7-3
D gene: TRBD1
J gene: TRBJ2-3
clone size: -

CDR3 protein: CASSGTGRAGANVLTF
CDR3 DNA: TGCGCCAGCAGCGGGACAGGGAGGGCTGGGGCCAACGTCCTGACTTTC
V gene: TRBV10-2
D gene: TRBD1
J gene: TRBJ2-6
clone size: -

CDR3 protein: CASSLLQPAEAFF
CDR3 DNA: TGTGCCAGCAGTTTGCTACAGCCCGCTGAAGCTTTCTTT
V gene: TRBV28
D gene: -
J gene: TRBJ1-1
clone size: -